Listed below are T cell receptor beta chains from one sample, sequenced in a study of radiotherapy plus CTLA-4 blockade in lung cancer. Profiling relied on immunoSEQ multiplex PCR, and the TCRdb table lists in-frame clones only, not all of them. Found here are approximately 85,000 clones, roughly 86% of them singletons; the top ten hold 2% to 2.5%. The sample in question was peripheral blood, obtained from a patient treated with radiotherapy plus ipilimumab. These receptors were taken from a human donor with non-small cell lung cancer who had a partial response to radiotherapy plus ipilimumab. CDR3s include the opening cysteine and the closing phenylalanine or tryptophan. D genes are given only for firm matches. The size field is filled for only some rows; it gives once, few, many or a size class.

j_call: TRBJ2-2; d_call: .; v_call: TRBV30; clone_size: once; cdr3_aa: CAWSRVAGATGELFF; cdr3_nt: TGTGCCTGGAGTCGAGTTGCGGGGGCCACCGGGGAGCTGTTTTTT
j_call: TRBJ1-2; d_call: TRBD1; v_call: TRBV11-2; clone_size: once; cdr3_aa: CASSLAHRGYGYTF; cdr3_nt: TGTGCCAGCAGCTTAGCGCACAGGGGCTATGGCTACACCTTC
j_call: TRBJ1-4; d_call: .; v_call: TRBV7-9; clone_size: few; cdr3_aa: CASSLDRAPNEKLFF; cdr3_nt: TGTGCCAGCAGCTTAGACAGGGCACCTAATGAAAAACTGTTTTTT
j_call: TRBJ1-1; d_call: .; v_call: TRBV19; clone_size: .; cdr3_aa: CASRTFGGANTEAFF; cdr3_nt: TGTGCCAGTAGGACTTTTGGAGGGGCGAACACTGAAGCTTTCTTT
j_call: TRBJ2-2; d_call: TRBD1; v_call: TRBV2; clone_size: .; cdr3_aa: CASRGQGNTGELFF; cdr3_nt: TGTGCCAGCAGGGGACAGGGGAACACCGGGGAGCTGTTTTTT
j_call: TRBJ1-1; d_call: .; v_call: TRBV28; clone_size: .; cdr3_aa: CASSLPLREPQNTEAFF; cdr3_nt: TGTGCCAGCAGTTTACCCCTCCGGGAGCCCCAGAACACTGAAGCTTTCTTT
j_call: TRBJ2-7; d_call: .; v_call: TRBV7-6; clone_size: .; cdr3_aa: CASSPPGGVEQYF; cdr3_nt: TGTGCCAGCAGCCCGCCCGGGGGAGTCGAGCAGTACTTC
j_call: TRBJ1-2; d_call: .; v_call: TRBV28; clone_size: .; cdr3_aa: CASSPGVGAPLGSYGYTF; cdr3_nt: TGTGCCAGCAGCCCTGGGGTGGGGGCACCGCTTGGGAGCTATGGCTACACCTTC
j_call: TRBJ1-1; d_call: .; v_call: TRBV10-1; clone_size: .; cdr3_aa: CASSDDGGAAFF; cdr3_nt: TGCGCCAGCAGTGATGATGGGGGCGCAGCTTTCTTT
j_call: TRBJ1-1; d_call: TRBD1; v_call: TRBV4-3; clone_size: few; cdr3_aa: CASSRGGQGMNTEAFF; cdr3_nt: TGCGCCAGCAGCCGAGGGGGACAGGGGATGAACACTGAAGCTTTCTTT
j_call: TRBJ2-7; d_call: TRBD1; v_call: TRBV11-2; clone_size: .; cdr3_aa: CASSRGQLKSYEQYF; cdr3_nt: TGTGCCAGCAGCCGGGGACAGCTTAAATCCTACGAGCAGTACTTC
j_call: TRBJ1-1; d_call: .; v_call: TRBV5-6; clone_size: .; cdr3_aa: CASSLYRGEFTEAFF; cdr3_nt: TGTGCCAGCAGCTTGTACCGGGGTGAGTTCACTGAAGCTTTCTTT
j_call: TRBJ2-3; d_call: .; v_call: TRBV7-2; clone_size: .; cdr3_aa: CASSLGGLPIDTQYF; cdr3_nt: TGTGCCAGCAGCTTGGGGGGACTCCCGATCGATACGCAGTATTTT
j_call: TRBJ1-1; d_call: .; v_call: TRBV18; clone_size: .; cdr3_aa: CASSPSSIEAFF; cdr3_nt: TGTGCCAGCTCACCATCCTCTATTGAAGCTTTCTTT
j_call: TRBJ1-2; d_call: TRBD1; v_call: TRBV5-1; clone_size: once; cdr3_aa: CASSPGTGGANYGYTF; cdr3_nt: TGCGCCAGCAGCCCCGGGACAGGGGGAGCTAACTATGGCTACACCTTC
j_call: TRBJ2-2; d_call: TRBD2; v_call: TRBV28; clone_size: .; cdr3_aa: CASHGAGASDTGELFF; cdr3_nt: TGTGCCAGCCATGGGGCGGGAGCTTCCGACACCGGGGAGCTGTTCTTT
j_call: TRBJ1-1; d_call: .; v_call: TRBV5-1; clone_size: .; cdr3_aa: CASSFYGTPNTEAFF; cdr3_nt: TGCGCCAGCAGCTTTTACGGGACACCGAACACTGAAGCTTTCTTT
j_call: TRBJ2-7; d_call: TRBD2; v_call: TRBV5-4; clone_size: .; cdr3_aa: CASSPTSGTSYEQYF; cdr3_nt: TGTGCCAGCAGCCCGACTAGCGGGACCTCCTACGAGCAGTACTTC
j_call: TRBJ2-1; d_call: TRBD2; v_call: TRBV6-6; clone_size: .; cdr3_aa: CASKEGGPSYNEQFF; cdr3_nt: TGTGCCAGCAAAGAGGGAGGGCCCTCCTACAATGAGCAGTTCTTC
j_call: TRBJ1-1; d_call: .; v_call: TRBV19; clone_size: .; cdr3_aa: CASSIVGGQRSTEAFF; cdr3_nt: TGTGCCAGTAGTATAGTAGGAGGGCAACGGAGCACTGAAGCTTTCTTT
j_call: TRBJ2-4; d_call: TRBD1; v_call: TRBV11-3; clone_size: .; cdr3_aa: CASSIDPGQGNIQYF; cdr3_nt: TGTGCCAGCAGCATCGACCCGGGACAGGGTAACATTCAGTACTTC
j_call: TRBJ1-2; d_call: .; v_call: TRBV28; clone_size: .; cdr3_aa: CASSPGGQRYGYTF; cdr3_nt: TGTGCCAGCAGCCCCGGTGGACAGCGCTATGGCTACACCTTC
j_call: TRBJ1-5; d_call: .; v_call: TRBV28; clone_size: .; cdr3_aa: CASSPPGGQPQHF; cdr3_nt: TGTGCCAGCAGTCCACCCGGGGGACAGCCCCAGCATTTT
j_call: TRBJ1-1; d_call: .; v_call: TRBV28; clone_size: .; cdr3_aa: CASSPPLSTEAFF; cdr3_nt: TGTGCCAGCAGTCCCCCCCTAAGTACTGAAGCTTTCTTT
j_call: TRBJ2-1; d_call: TRBD2; v_call: TRBV5-4; clone_size: .; cdr3_aa: CASSTGGPYNEQFF; cdr3_nt: TGTGCCAGCAGCACGGGAGGGCCCTACAATGAGCAGTTCTTC
j_call: TRBJ2-3; d_call: .; v_call: TRBV28; clone_size: .; cdr3_aa: CASSLGALTDTQYF; cdr3_nt: TGTGCCAGCAGTTTGGGGGCCCTCACAGATACGCAGTATTTT
j_call: TRBJ1-4; d_call: .; v_call: TRBV28; clone_size: .; cdr3_aa: CASRGRTENEKLFF; cdr3_nt: TGTGCCAGCAGGGGGAGAACCGAGAATGAAAAACTGTTTTTT
j_call: TRBJ1-4; d_call: .; v_call: TRBV7-9; clone_size: once; cdr3_aa: CASSLAGAEGKLFF; cdr3_nt: TGTGCCAGCAGCTTAGCGGGGGCGGAAGGAAAACTGTTTTTT
j_call: TRBJ2-3; d_call: .; v_call: TRBV6-1; clone_size: .; cdr3_aa: CASSPWLVAQYF; cdr3_nt: TGTGCCAGCAGTCCCTGGCTGGTCGCGCAGTATTTT
j_call: TRBJ2-7; d_call: TRBD1; v_call: TRBV5-1; clone_size: few; cdr3_aa: CASSWAGGGSEQYF; cdr3_nt: TGCGCCAGCAGCTGGGCAGGGGGCGGGTCCGAGCAGTACTTC
j_call: TRBJ1-5; d_call: TRBD1; v_call: TRBV12-5; clone_size: .; cdr3_aa: CASGRTGGGNQPQHF; cdr3_nt: TGTGCTAGTGGCCGGACAGGGGGGGGCAATCAGCCCCAGCATTTT
j_call: TRBJ1-5; d_call: .; v_call: TRBV27; clone_size: .; cdr3_aa: CASSQRGGQPQHF; cdr3_nt: TGTGCCAGCAGCCAGAGGGGAGGTCAGCCCCAGCATTTT
j_call: TRBJ1-4; d_call: .; v_call: TRBV15; clone_size: once; cdr3_aa: CATSRARGTNEKLFF; cdr3_nt: TGTGCCACCAGCAGAGCGAGGGGGACTAATGAAAAACTGTTTTTT
j_call: TRBJ2-3; d_call: .; v_call: TRBV7-2; clone_size: once; cdr3_aa: CASSLAGVSTDTQYF; cdr3_nt: TGTGCCAGCAGCTTAGCGGGAGTCTCCACAGATACGCAGTATTTT
j_call: TRBJ1-2; d_call: TRBD1; v_call: TRBV7-3; clone_size: .; cdr3_aa: CASSLSSTGKNGYTF; cdr3_nt: TGTGCCAGCAGCCTTTCCTCGACAGGGAAAAATGGCTACACCTTC
j_call: TRBJ2-1; d_call: TRBD2; v_call: TRBV9; clone_size: .; cdr3_aa: CASSETSGVYNEQFF; cdr3_nt: TGTGCCAGCAGCGAGACTAGCGGGGTCTACAATGAGCAGTTCTTC
j_call: TRBJ2-1; d_call: TRBD1; v_call: TRBV25-1; clone_size: .; cdr3_aa: CASQDPGQGANEQFF; cdr3_nt: TGTGCCAGCCAGGACCCGGGACAGGGGGCGAATGAGCAGTTCTTC
j_call: TRBJ2-4; d_call: .; v_call: TRBV6-1; clone_size: .; cdr3_aa: CASQTKNIQYF; cdr3_nt: TGTGCCAGCCAGACCAAAAACATTCAGTACTTC
j_call: TRBJ1-2; d_call: .; v_call: TRBV19; clone_size: few; cdr3_aa: CASSIGRRTEASSNYGYTF; cdr3_nt: TGTGCCAGTAGTATAGGACGGAGGACAGAGGCCTCTTCTAACTATGGCTACACCTTC
j_call: TRBJ2-2; d_call: TRBD2; v_call: TRBV29-1; clone_size: once; cdr3_aa: CSVLPGGVGTGELFF; cdr3_nt: TGCAGCGTTCTACCGGGAGGCGTTGGCACCGGGGAGCTGTTTTTT
j_call: TRBJ1-5; d_call: TRBD1; v_call: TRBV28; clone_size: .; cdr3_aa: CASSRGTGGLQPQHF; cdr3_nt: TGTGCCAGCAGCAGGGGGACAGGGGGCCTTCAGCCCCAGCATTTT
j_call: TRBJ1-5; d_call: TRBD1; v_call: TRBV25-1; clone_size: few; cdr3_aa: CASSSAGGTFQPQHF; cdr3_nt: TGTGCCAGCAGTTCAGCAGGGGGGACATTTCAGCCCCAGCATTTT
j_call: TRBJ2-4; d_call: TRBD1; v_call: TRBV5-8; clone_size: .; cdr3_aa: CASSSIDRAQNIQYF; cdr3_nt: TGTGCCAGCAGCTCTATCGACAGGGCCCAAAACATTCAGTACTTC
j_call: TRBJ2-6; d_call: .; v_call: TRBV9; clone_size: .; cdr3_aa: CASSPSPGQLSGANVLTF; cdr3_nt: TGTGCCAGCAGCCCAAGCCCCGGACAACTCTCTGGGGCCAACGTCCTGACTTTC
j_call: TRBJ2-1; d_call: .; v_call: TRBV2; clone_size: .; cdr3_aa: CASSEGGRTIYNEQFF; cdr3_nt: TGTGCCAGCAGTGAAGGAGGGCGGACCATCTACAATGAGCAGTTCTTC
j_call: TRBJ2-1; d_call: .; v_call: TRBV7-9; clone_size: .; cdr3_aa: CASSSGQYNEQFF; cdr3_nt: TGTGCCAGCAGCTCCGGACAGTACAATGAGCAGTTCTTC
j_call: TRBJ2-3; d_call: .; v_call: TRBV4-3; clone_size: .; cdr3_aa: CASSQGGLNTQYF; cdr3_nt: TGCGCCAGCAGCCAAGGTGGACTGAATACGCAGTATTTT
j_call: TRBJ1-1; d_call: .; v_call: TRBV27; clone_size: .; cdr3_aa: CASSSLAVQQGGWPEAFF; cdr3_nt: TGTGCCAGCAGTTCCCTAGCCGTTCAACAGGGTGGGTGGCCTGAAGCTTTCTTT
j_call: TRBJ2-3; d_call: .; v_call: TRBV5-4; clone_size: .; cdr3_aa: CASSKGTSDTQYF; cdr3_nt: TGTGCCAGCAGCAAAGGGACTTCGGATACGCAGTATTTT
j_call: TRBJ2-7; d_call: .; v_call: TRBV28; clone_size: .; cdr3_aa: CASSLPYEQYF; cdr3_nt: TGTGCCAGCAGTTTACCGTACGAGCAGTACTTC